This entry concerns a single T cell receptor beta chain. This sample stems from a study of shared T cell receptors in the human thymus. TCRdb's copy holds only in-frame clones and misses some; the assay was immunoSEQ multiplex PCR. The table records roughly 550,000 clones, more than 75% of them present only once. The CDR3 extends over 17 amino acids. Germline CDR1 reads MNHEY; CDR2 reads SMNVEV (reference sequence). Trimming shortened V by 5 bases and J by 5 bases, and 22 bases separated the two germline ends. These data were likewise used in another study, on human thymus T cells.

The chain joins TRBV27 to TRBJ1-3, with D possibly TRBD1 on 6 matching bases. The TCR sequence derives from a boy under two years old with a congenital heart defect. The sequenced sample was thymocytes. For the CDR3, the DNA is TGTGCCAGCAGTCCCGACCGGGGGGCCGAGGGGAGAAACACCATATATTTT. Translating gives CASSPDRGAEGRNTIYF.